This entry is about one T cell receptor (beta chain). As yet, its antigen is unknown. The data belong to a study of Ad26.COV2.S vaccination and SARS-CoV-2 variants. Assay used: immunoSEQ multiplex PCR; TCRdb lists only in-frame clones, some missing. The table has about 480,000 clones, about 83% seen once. General study results and limits: Reported findings describe substantial breadth in spike-specific CD8+ and CD4+ T cell responses following vaccination.

The treatment denotes: roughly 18 received Ad26.COV2.S at low or high dose, single or two shots; 5 received placebo; per-sample allocation not given. Sampling was done on day 63 after the first vaccine or placebo injection. CDR1 MDHEN and CDR2 SYDVKM come from the germline V gene. The V and J ends lost 4 bases and 3 bases, in that order; junction bases with no gene match: 5. The CDR3 consists of 14 residues. The receptor was isolated from a person aged 18-65 years who received the Ad26.COV2.S COVID-19 vaccine or a placebo. The rearrangement uses TRBV28 and TRBJ2-7; 8 bases map to TRBD2. Sequencing used peripheral blood, obtained in a trial of Ad26.COV2.S vaccine versus placebo. In DNA form, the CDR3 reads TGTGCCAGCAGTTCCACTAGCGGATACTACGAGCAGTACTTC. Its translation: CASSSTSGYYEQYF.